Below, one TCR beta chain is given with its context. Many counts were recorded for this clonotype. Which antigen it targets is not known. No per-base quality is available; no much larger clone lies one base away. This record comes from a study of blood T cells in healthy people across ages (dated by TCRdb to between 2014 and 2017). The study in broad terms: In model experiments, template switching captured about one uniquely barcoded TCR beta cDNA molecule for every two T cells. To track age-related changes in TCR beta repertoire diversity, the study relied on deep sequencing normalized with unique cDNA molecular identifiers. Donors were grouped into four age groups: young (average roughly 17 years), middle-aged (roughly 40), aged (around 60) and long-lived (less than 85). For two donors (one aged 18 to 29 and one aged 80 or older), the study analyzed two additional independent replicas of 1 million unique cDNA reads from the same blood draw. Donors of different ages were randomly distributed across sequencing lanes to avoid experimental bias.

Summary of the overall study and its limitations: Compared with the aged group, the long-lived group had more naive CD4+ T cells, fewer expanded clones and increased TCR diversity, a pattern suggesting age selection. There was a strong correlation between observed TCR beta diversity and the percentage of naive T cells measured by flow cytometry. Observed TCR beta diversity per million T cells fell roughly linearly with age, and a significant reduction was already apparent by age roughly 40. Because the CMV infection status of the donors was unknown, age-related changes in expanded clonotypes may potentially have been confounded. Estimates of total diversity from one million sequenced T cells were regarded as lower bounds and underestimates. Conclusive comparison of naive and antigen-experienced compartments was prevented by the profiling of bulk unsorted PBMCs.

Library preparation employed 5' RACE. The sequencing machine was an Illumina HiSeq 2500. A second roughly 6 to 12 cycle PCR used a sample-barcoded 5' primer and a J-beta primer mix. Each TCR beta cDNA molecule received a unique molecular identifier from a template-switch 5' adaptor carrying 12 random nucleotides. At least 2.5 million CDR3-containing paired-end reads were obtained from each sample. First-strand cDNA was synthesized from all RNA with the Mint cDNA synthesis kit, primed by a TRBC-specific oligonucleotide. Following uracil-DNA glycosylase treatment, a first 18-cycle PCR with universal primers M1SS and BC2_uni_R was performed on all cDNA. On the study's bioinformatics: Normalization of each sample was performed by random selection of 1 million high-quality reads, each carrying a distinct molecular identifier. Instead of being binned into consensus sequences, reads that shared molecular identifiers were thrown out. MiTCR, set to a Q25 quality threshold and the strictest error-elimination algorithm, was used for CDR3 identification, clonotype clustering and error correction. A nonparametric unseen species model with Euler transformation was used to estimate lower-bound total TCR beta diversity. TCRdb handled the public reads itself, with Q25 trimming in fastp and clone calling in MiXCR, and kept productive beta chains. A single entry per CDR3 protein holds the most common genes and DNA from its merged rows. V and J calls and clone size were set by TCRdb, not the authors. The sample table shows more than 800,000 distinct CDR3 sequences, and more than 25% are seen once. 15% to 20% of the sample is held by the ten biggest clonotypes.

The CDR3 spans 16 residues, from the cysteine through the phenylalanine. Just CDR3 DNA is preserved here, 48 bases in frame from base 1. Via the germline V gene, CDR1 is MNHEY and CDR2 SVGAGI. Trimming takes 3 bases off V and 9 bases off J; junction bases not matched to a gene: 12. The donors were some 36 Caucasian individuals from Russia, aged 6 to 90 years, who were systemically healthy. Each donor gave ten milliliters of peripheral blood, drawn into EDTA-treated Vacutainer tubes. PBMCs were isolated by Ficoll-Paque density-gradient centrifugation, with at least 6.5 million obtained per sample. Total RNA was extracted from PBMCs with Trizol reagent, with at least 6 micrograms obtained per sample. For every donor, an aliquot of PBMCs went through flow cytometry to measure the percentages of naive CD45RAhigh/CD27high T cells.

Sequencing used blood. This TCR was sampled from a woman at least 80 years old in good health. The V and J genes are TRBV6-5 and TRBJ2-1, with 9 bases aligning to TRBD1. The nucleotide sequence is TGTGCCAGCAGTTATCGGGGACAGGGAACCACGAGTGAGCAGTTCTTC. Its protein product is CASSYRGQGTTSEQFF.